The source of this TCR beta chain is a study of blood T cell repertoires in COVID-19. In the study overall: T cells, B-cell-depleted T cells, or PBMCs provided the cDNA or gDNA that served as material.

The CDR3 loop spans 13 amino acids. The ends were cut back, 5 bases at V and 2 bases at J, with 9 bases in the middle. CDR1 and CDR2 from the germline V gene are SGHTA and FQGNSA. In the source study's methods: Reference gene primer amplification yielded estimated nucleated cell counts. Assay: immunoSEQ multiplex PCR; the TCRdb copy retains only in-frame clones and omits some. That table is the source of V, J and clone size, and D and trimming were worked out from the DNA. The sample has approximately 220,000 clones, approximately 80% seen once. The source material was peripheral blood. The V gene is TRBV7-2, the J gene TRBJ1-2; D is ambiguous. The TCR originated in an elderly woman with acute or convalescent COVID-19. CDR3 nucleotides: TGTGCCAGCAGCCCCGCTATAAACTATGGCTACACCTTC. Translated, it gives CASSPAINYGYTF.